The rows below give T cell receptor beta chains drawn from one sample of a study of response to subunit inactivated influenza vaccine. TCRdb called the RT-PCR reads again in MiXCR, with one record for every CDR3 protein. The repertoire holds around 480,000 distinct CDR3 sequences, with over 9.5% as singletons. Sequencing used PBMCs from blood, obtained 40 to 50 days after vaccination. The receptors were sampled from a man aged 45-65 years who received an inactivated influenza vaccine. Both conserved end residues are part of each CDR3. A D gene is named only where the DNA matches it firmly. The size field is filled for only some rows; it gives once, few, many or a size class.

v_gene	d_gene	j_gene	abundance	CDR3nt	CDR3aa
TRBV20-1	NA	TRBJ2-5	NA	TGCAGTGCGGGGCTGGGGGCGGGAGAGACCCAGTACTTC	CSAGLGAGETQYF
TRBV5-1	NA	TRBJ1-5	NA	TGCGCCAGCAGCTTGGCCCCCGGGGGCGGCAATCAGCCCCAGCATTTT	CASSLAPGGGNQPQHF
TRBV20-1	NA	TRBJ2-3	many	TGCAGTGCCTCCGGGGGAGGGGGCGTCGCAGATACGCAGTATTTT	CSASGGGGVADTQYF
TRBV7-6	TRBD1	TRBJ2-1	NA	TGTGCCAGCAGTGCCAGACAGGGTTCCTACAATGAGCAGTTCTTC	CASSARQGSYNEQFF
TRBV4-3	TRBD2	TRBJ2-1	NA	TGCGCCAGCAGCCAAGATTTGCCTAGCGGGAGGCCTAGCTCCTACAATGAGCAGTTCTTC	CASSQDLPSGRPSSYNEQFF
TRBV4-2	NA	TRBJ1-4	many	TGTGCCAGCAGCCAGAAAGACGGGACGGGTAATGAAAAACTGTTTTTT	CASSQKDGTGNEKLFF
TRBV27	TRBD2	TRBJ2-1	few	TGTGCCAGCAGTCAAACCCTTTGGGAAGGGGCGGGAGATGAGCAGTTCTTC	CASSQTLWEGAGDEQFF
TRBV29-1	TRBD1	TRBJ1-2	NA	TGCAGCGCCTCTCCGGGACAGACTAACTATGGCTACACCTTC	CSASPGQTNYGYTF
TRBV29-1	NA	TRBJ2-3	many	TGCAGCGTTCGCCCGGGGGGCACAGATACGCAGTATTTT	CSVRPGGTDTQYF
TRBV27	NA	TRBJ1-1	many	TGTGCCAGCAGTTTACGGGGGGCGAGGACTGAAGCTTTCTTT	CASSLRGARTEAFF
TRBV12-3/TRBV12-4	NA	TRBJ2-5	many	TGTGCCAGCAGGTACCAAGAGACCCAGTACTTC	CASRYQETQYF
TRBV4-3	NA	TRBJ2-4	NA	TGCGCCAGCAGCCTATGGCGGGGCATTCAGTACTTC	CASSLWRGIQYF
TRBV9	NA	TRBJ2-3	many	TGTGCCAGCTCCGTGGGGGGACTGAGCACAGATACGCAGTATTTT	CASSVGGLSTDTQYF
TRBV20-1	NA	TRBJ2-7	NA	TGCAGTGTCCAGGAGGGCCGGTACGAGCAGTACTTC	CSVQEGRYEQYF
TRBV7-2	NA	TRBJ2-1	many	TGTGCCAGCAGCTTAAGGGGATGGGACGCCTACAATGAGCAGTTCTTC	CASSLRGWDAYNEQFF
TRBV7-9	TRBD2	TRBJ2-5	few	TGTGCCAGCAGCCTAACTGGGGCGCTAGCGGATCAAGAGACCCAGTACTTC	CASSLTGALADQETQYF
TRBV5-1	TRBD2	TRBJ2-3	few	TGCGCCAGCAGCTTGAACCTAGCGGGGGGCACAGATACGCAGTATTTT	CASSLNLAGGTDTQYF
TRBV12-3/TRBV12-4	TRBD1	TRBJ1-5	NA	TGTGCCAGCAGTACCCAACAGGGGAGAGGATGGCCCCAGCATTTT	CASSTQQGRGWPQHF
TRBV7-2	TRBD1	TRBJ2-7	few	TGTGCCAGCAGCTTGCCGGGACAGTCTCCCTACGAGCAGTACTTC	CASSLPGQSPYEQYF
TRBV4-1	TRBD1	TRBJ1-6	NA	TGCGCCAGCAGCCAAGTAGGCGGACAGGGAAATTCACCCCTCCACTTT	CASSQVGGQGNSPLHF
TRBV7-2	NA	TRBJ2-1	many	TGTGCCAGCAGCTTAGTGCGTTACAATGAGCAGTTCTTC	CASSLVRYNEQFF
TRBV3-1	NA	TRBJ1-1	few	TGTGCCAGCAGCCGTACAGGGAGGGTTATGAACACTGAAGCTTTCTTT	CASSRTGRVMNTEAFF
TRBV28	TRBD1	TRBJ1-5	NA	TGTGCCAGCAGTTCCACCGGGACAGGGGAACAGCCCCAGCATTTT	CASSSTGTGEQPQHF
TRBV20-1	TRBD2	TRBJ2-5	many	TGCAGTGCTACAATGCGGACTAGCGACCAAGAGACCCAGTACTTC	CSATMRTSDQETQYF
TRBV4-3	TRBD1	TRBJ2-1	NA	TGCGCCAGCAGCCAAGATCGGTACGGGACAGGCAATGAGCAGTTCTTC	CASSQDRYGTGNEQFF
TRBV2	TRBD1	TRBJ2-7	NA	TGTGCCAGCAGATCCGGACAGGGGCCCTCCTACGAGCAGTACTTC	CASRSGQGPSYEQYF
TRBV29-1	TRBD2	TRBJ2-5	few	TGCAGCGTAGGACTAGCGGGGCTCGGAGAGACCCAGTACTTC	CSVGLAGLGETQYF
TRBV6-5	TRBD1	TRBJ1-4	many	TGTGCCAGCAGTTCCACCGGGACAGGGAGTGAAAAACTGTTTTTT	CASSSTGTGSEKLFF
TRBV7-8	TRBD2	TRBJ2-6	NA	TGTGCCAGCAGCGGGAGGGTGTTCGGGGCCAACGTCCTGACTTTC	CASSGRVFGANVLTF
TRBV7-8	NA	TRBJ2-6	NA	TGTGCCAGCAGCTCCTCCTTAGGGACTGGGGCCAACGTCCTGACTTTC	CASSSSLGTGANVLTF
TRBV7-2	NA	TRBJ2-2	NA	TGTGCCAGCAGCTCAATGACCGGGACGGCATACACCGGGGAGCTGTTTTTT	CASSSMTGTAYTGELFF
TRBV7-6	NA	TRBJ1-2	few	TGTGCCAGCAGCCCTTGGCAGGGTTTGCTTCATGGCTACACCTTC	CASSPWQGLLHGYTF
TRBV27	TRBD2	TRBJ2-1	NA	TGTGCCAGCAGTACCCCGGGACTAGCGGGAGGGACTAGGTACAATGAGCAGTTCTTC	CASSTPGLAGGTRYNEQFF